This paragraph covers one T cell receptor (beta chain) sequence. The antigen remains undetermined. This record comes from a study of post-analysis software for immune sequencing data. Study context: The disease courses spanned relapsing-remitting, secondary progressive and progressive-relapsing forms of multiple sclerosis.

Findings of the study overall: When compared against controls, multiple sclerosis patients showed significantly lower normalized Chao1 diversity. Samples from one preparation batch, clustered by F measure, grouped strongly together.

Unique molecular identifiers were carried by the TCR beta cDNA libraries. There were roughly 0.9 to 10 million T cells, and some 500,000 cDNA molecules came from them. TCRdb reprocessed the PCR reads via MiXCR and lists one record per CDR3 protein. The sample lists some 890,000 distinct CDR3 sequences, around 50% occurring once. Sample: blood. The sequence derives from a girl between 5 and 17 years old with multiple sclerosis.

The CDR3: CASSEGRQYQETQYF. The CDR3 DNA reads as TGTGCCAGCAGCGAAGGCCGACAGTACCAAGAGACCCAGTACTTC. This chain connects TRBV5-6 to TRBJ2-5, with D tentatively TRBD1 (5 bases). CDR3 length: 15 amino acids. CDR1 is SGHDT and CDR2 is YYEEEE in the germline V gene. V was pared by 4 bases and J by 0 bases, with 13 bases between.